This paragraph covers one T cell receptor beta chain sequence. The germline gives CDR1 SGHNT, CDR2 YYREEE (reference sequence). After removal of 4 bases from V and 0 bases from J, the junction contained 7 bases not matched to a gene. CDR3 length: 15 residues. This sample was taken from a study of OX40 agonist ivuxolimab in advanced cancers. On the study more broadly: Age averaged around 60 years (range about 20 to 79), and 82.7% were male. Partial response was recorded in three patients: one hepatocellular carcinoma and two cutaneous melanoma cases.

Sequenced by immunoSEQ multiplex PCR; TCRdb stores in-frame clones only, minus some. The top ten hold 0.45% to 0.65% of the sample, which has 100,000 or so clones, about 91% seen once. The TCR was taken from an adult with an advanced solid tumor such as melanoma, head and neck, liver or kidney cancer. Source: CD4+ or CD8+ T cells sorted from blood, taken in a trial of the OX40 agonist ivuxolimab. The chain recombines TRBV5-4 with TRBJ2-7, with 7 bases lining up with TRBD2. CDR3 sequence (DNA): TGTGCCAGCAGCCTTCCTAGCGGAAGCTCCTACGAGCAGTACTTC. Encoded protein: CASSLPSGSSYEQYF. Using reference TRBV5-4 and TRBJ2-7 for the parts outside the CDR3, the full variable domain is ETGVTQSPTHLIKTRGQQVTLRCSSQSGHNTVSWYQQALGQGPQFIFQYYREEENGRGNFPPRFSGLQFPNYSSELNVNALELDDSALYLCASSLPSGSSYEQYFGPGTRLTVT.